These 25 T cell receptor beta chains were all obtained from the same sample, sequenced in a study of cytomegalovirus exposure and HLA in healthy donors. The protocol was immunoSEQ multiplex PCR, while the TCRdb copy is restricted to in-frame clones and leaves out a portion. This sample yields 100,000 to 150,000 clones, of which roughly 90% are seen a single time; 1.5% to 2.5% belongs to the top ten. The sequenced material came from PBMCs. Source of these receptors: a woman between 18 and 29 years old in good health and CMV-seronegative.

The V call is TRBV29-1, the J call TRBJ2-3; a weak D match, TRBD2 (6 bases). Germline V gene sequence: CDR1 SQVTM, CDR2 ANQGSEA. V lost 6 bases and J lost 3, with 19 bases in between. The CDR3 covers 15 residues. The DNA of the CDR3 is TGCAGCGTGGTATTAGCGTGGGGAGGAACAGATACGCAGTATTTT. Translated: CSVVLAWGGTDTQYF.

The V gene is TRBV2, the J gene TRBJ2-7; possible D gene TRBD1, 5 bases. The V gene lost 4 bases and the J gene lost 4 bases, with 14 bases spanning the gap. The V gene's germline CDR1 is SNHLY and CDR2 FYNNEI. The CDR3 sequence is 14 residues long. CDR3 coding DNA: TGTGCCAGCAGTGCCCCCGCAGGGTTGTACGAGCAGTACTTC. Translated: CASSAPAGLYEQYF.

The CDR3 spells CASSAAGDTQYF. CDR3 nucleotide sequence: TGCGCCAGCAGCGCGGCGGGGGATACGCAGTATTTT. The chain recombines TRBV4-1 with TRBJ2-3, with D tentatively TRBD2 (6 bases). V shed 5 bases and J shed 6 bases, with 9 bases lying between them. This CDR3 has 12 amino acids. Germline values: CDR1 MGHRA, CDR2 YSYEKL.

V and J are TRBV6-5 and TRBJ2-7; TRBD1 agrees at 9 bases. This CDR3 is built from 13 residues. V shed 6 bases and J 3 bases; nucleotides not matched to a gene: 3. Germline V gene sequence: CDR1 MNHEY, CDR2 SVGAGI. In DNA, the CDR3 is TGTGCCAGCAGGCAGACAGGGGGCTACGAGCAGTACTTC. Protein product: CASRQTGGYEQYF.

V is TRBV15 and J is TRBJ2-1; 9 bases line up with TRBD2. The V gene's germline CDR1 is LNHNV and CDR2 YYDKDF (reference sequence). The CDR3 has 16 residues. Trimming took 2 bases from V and 4 from J; bases not matched to a gene: 6. The CDR3 region has the DNA TGTGCCACCAGCAGAAGGAGCGGGAGGCGGTACAATGAGCAGTTCTTC. Its protein is CATSRRSGRRYNEQFF.

The J gene is TRBJ2-5, the V gene TRBV15; D might be TRBD2 (5 bases). The ends were cut back, 8 bases at V and 3 bases at J, with 16 bases in the middle. Germline V gene lookup returns CDR1 LNHNV and CDR2 YYDKDF (reference sequence). There are 14 residues in the CDR3. The CDR3 DNA reads TGTGCCACCCTAGATGATAGCGTAGAAGAGACCCAGTACTTC. Residues: CATLDDSVEETQYF. The complete variable domain, with remaining parts taken from reference TRBV15 and TRBJ2-5, reads DAMVIQNPRYQVTQFGKPVTLSCSQTLNHNVMYWYQQKSSQAPKLLFHYYDKDFNNEADTPDNFQSRRPNTSFCFLDIRSPGLGDTAMYLCATLDDSVEETQYFGPGTRLLVL.

This clone has more than one count but fewer than ten. CDR3 coding DNA: TGTGCCAGCAGCCAAGGGGACAGGGAATATCAGCCCCAGCATTTT. It specifies CASSQGDREYQPQHF. This chain joins TRBV4-2 and TRBJ1-5; 9 bases are a match to TRBD1. Germline V gives CDR1 LGHNA, CDR2 YNFKEQ. The CDR3 extends over 15 amino acids. The V gene end was trimmed by 1 base and the J gene end by 5 bases; junction bases not matched to a gene: 3.

The chain carries TRBV6-1 and TRBJ2-7; 7 nucleotides line up with TRBD1. V lost 6 bases, J lost 7 bases, and 12 bases stayed unmatched. The CDR3 length is 14 residues. Germline loops: CDR1 MNHNS, CDR2 SASEGT. CDR3 region: CASSRDRALIEQYF. The CDR3 DNA follows: TGTGCCAGCAGCCGGGACAGAGCATTAATAGAGCAGTACTTC.

The J gene is TRBJ1-2, the V gene TRBV4-1; TRBD1 is a possible D gene (6 bases). The CDR3 spans 14 residues. With 4 bases removed from V and 8 bases from J, the gap between germline ends came to 17 bases. Germline values: CDR1 MGHRA, CDR2 YSYEKL. In DNA form, the CDR3 reads TGCGCCAGCAGCCGCCTACACAGGGATGGAGGCTACACCTTC. Translation gives CASSRLHRDGGYTF.

The CDR3 coding sequence is TGCGCCAGCAACAGACCAGCGGGACAAATAAATGAGCAGTTCTTC. As protein: CASNRPAGQINEQFF. The V gene is TRBV4-1, the J gene TRBJ2-1, with a possible D match to TRBD2 (7 bases). The V end was cut by 7 bases, the J end by 7 bases, with 20 bases between. The germline V gene encodes CDR1 MGHRA and CDR2 YSYEKL. The CDR3 contains 15 residues.

The rearrangement uses TRBV19 and TRBJ1-4; 7 bases map to TRBD1. The CDR3 has 14 amino acids. Germline loops: CDR1 LNHDA, CDR2 SQIVND (reference sequence). V dropped 7 bases and J dropped 4; count of bases not matched to a gene: 6. The CDR3 region is CASKIQGINEKLFF. The CDR3 DNA is TGTGCCAGTAAGATACAGGGGATTAATGAAAAACTGTTTTTT.

The genes are TRBV7-8 and TRBJ1-5; the D gene is possibly TRBD1 (5 bases). Per germline, CDR1 SGHVS and CDR2 FQNEAQ. The length of the CDR3 is 15 residues. Trimming took off 5 bases at V and 4 bases at J, with 15 bases between the two ends. CDR3 DNA sequence: TGTGCCAGCAGCACGTCATACGGGGGTAATCAGCCCCAGCATTTT. Translated: CASSTSYGGNQPQHF.

The CDR3 here is CASSPARGPKETQYF. Here the CDR3 DNA reads TGTGCCAGCAGCCCGGCGAGGGGGCCTAAAGAGACCCAGTACTTC. The rearrangement links TRBV7-9 to TRBJ2-5, with TRBD1 matching over 7 bases. The CDR3 length is 15 residues. V lost 5 bases and J lost 3; bases outside the gene matches: 9. Germline CDR1 SEHNR, CDR2 FQNEAQ (reference sequence).

This clone was counted once. V usage is TRBV30 and J usage is TRBJ1-1; no clear D. CDR1 and CDR2 from the germline V gene are GTSNPN and SVGIG (reference sequence). The CDR3 extends over 13 amino acids. V lost 3 bases and J lost 4, with 12 bases in between. The CDR3 is CAWRTGGVTEAFF. The DNA of the CDR3 is TGTGCCTGGAGGACTGGCGGGGTCACTGAAGCTTTCTTT.

This clone has a single count. The chain is built from TRBV7-8 and TRBJ2-5, with D unclear. Per germline, CDR1 SGHVS and CDR2 FQNEAQ. This CDR3 region has 13 residues. The V and J ends lost 3 bases and 7 bases respectively, with 12 bases between them. The CDR3 coding sequence is TGTGCCAGCAGCTTCATCGAGTCGGGGACCCAGTACTTC. It encodes CASSFIESGTQYF.

This clone was recorded once. A far larger clone differs by one base, so this is likely a read error. The chain combines TRBV6-1 with TRBJ2-2; TRBD1 aligns across 7 bases. Germline trimming cut 2 bases from V and 3 bases from J; bases unmatched to any gene: 0. Germline loops: CDR1 MNHNS, CDR2 SASEGT. The CDR3 covers 14 residues. CDR3 nucleotides: TGTGCCAGCAGTGAACAGGGGGACACCGGGGAGCTGTTTTTT. Translated: CASSEQGDTGELFF.

This clone is deemed medium-sized. The chain carries TRBV5-8 and TRBJ1-2; the match to TRBD1 covers 10 bases. Germline V gives CDR1 SGHTS, CDR2 YDEGEE. This CDR3 has 14 residues. V shed 7 bases, J shed 2 bases, and the junction held 5 bases outside the gene matches. The CDR3 DNA reads as TGTGCCAGCCGGGACAGGGGAGGAAACTATGGCTACACCTTC. This codes for CASRDRGGNYGYTF.

The DNA for the CDR3 is TGTGCCAGCAGAGCGGGAGCCGGTCGGACCGGGGAGCTGTTTTTT. Translation: CASRAGAGRTGELFF. The chain is built from TRBV2 and TRBJ2-2; 8 positions agree with TRBD2. This CDR3 has 15 residues. J was trimmed by 5 bases and V by 6 bases; bases with no gene match: 8. CDR1 and CDR2 (germline): SNHLY, FYNNEI.

V is TRBV4-2 and J is TRBJ2-1; weak D call: TRBD1 (6 bases). Trimming cost V 1 base and J 0 bases, with 10 bases left between them. CDR1 and CDR2 from the germline V gene are LGHNA and YNFKEQ. This CDR3 has 16 residues. The CDR3 region is CASSQGTGRSYNEQFF. The CDR3 DNA reads TGTGCCAGCAGCCAAGGCACAGGGCGCTCCTACAATGAGCAGTTCTTC.

The chain couples TRBV11-2 to TRBJ2-1; 8 bases agree with TRBD1. The CDR3 totals 14 residues. V gave up 5 bases and J gave up 5 bases; unmatched junction bases: 5. Germline CDR1 SGHAT, CDR2 FQNNGV. The CDR3 loop reads CASSGQGVNNEQFF. DNA of the CDR3: TGTGCCAGCAGCGGACAGGGAGTCAACAATGAGCAGTTCTTC. Combining the CDR3 with reference TRBV11-2 and TRBJ2-1 gives the whole variable domain EAGVAQSPRYKIIEKRQSVAFWCNPISGHATLYWYQQILGQGPKLLIQFQNNGVVDDSQLPKDRFSAERLKGVDSTLKIQPAKLEDSAVYLCASSGQGVNNEQFFGPGTRLTVL.

The rearrangement links TRBV19 to TRBJ1-2, with a tentative D call TRBD1 (6 bases). Germline CDR1 is LNHDA and CDR2 is SQIVND (reference sequence). The CDR3 length is 12 residues. The V end was cut by 6 bases, the J end by 2 bases, with 7 bases between. In DNA form, the CDR3 reads TGTGCCAGTAGCGGACAGAACTATGGCTACACCTTC. The encoded protein is CASSGQNYGYTF.

The chain is built from TRBV19 and TRBJ1-5; 7 bases are shared with TRBD1. CDR3 size: 14 residues. The germline gives CDR1 LNHDA, CDR2 SQIVND (reference sequence). V shed 9 bases, J shed 1 base, and the junction held 6 bases outside the gene matches. The CDR3 spells CASRTGLSNQPQHF. CDR3 bases: TGTGCCAGCAGGACAGGTTTGAGCAATCAGCCCCAGCATTTT.

The chain couples TRBV6-6 to TRBJ2-1; D is undetermined. Trimming removed 4 bases from V and 0 bases from J, with 7 bases in between. The CDR3 runs to 14 residues. The germline V gene has CDR1 MNHNY and CDR2 SVGAGI (reference sequence). The CDR3 coding sequence is TGTGCCAGCAGTTCTCCCTCCTCCTACAATGAGCAGTTCTTC. It specifies CASSSPSSYNEQFF.

The V call is TRBV14, the J call TRBJ2-2; TRBD1 matches 12 bases. Germline V gives CDR1 SGHDN, CDR2 FVKESK. The trim removed 5 bases at V and 6 bases at J, leaving 10 bases unmatched. CDR3 length: 17 amino acids. CDR3 sequence: CASSIRDRGRDAGELFF. The CDR3 DNA sequence: TGTGCCAGCAGCATCCGGGACAGGGGGCGCGACGCCGGGGAGCTGTTTTTT.

The chain recombines TRBV7-8 with TRBJ1-5; D call uncertain. Germline values: CDR1 SGHVS, CDR2 FQNEAQ. Deletions cut 2 bases from V and 3 bases from J, with 11 bases between. The CDR3 is made up of 15 amino acids. The CDR3 here is CASSLYGSTNQPQHF. The CDR3 nucleotides are TGTGCCAGCAGCTTATACGGGAGCACCAATCAGCCCCAGCATTTT.